The rows below give T cell receptor beta chains drawn from one sample of a study of shared clonotypes between healthy human individuals. Assay: immunoSEQ multiplex PCR; the TCRdb copy retains only in-frame clones and omits some. The sample yields 450,000 to 500,000 clones, about 80% seen once. Sequenced material: PBMCs. The origin of the receptors is a woman in her 40s in good health. Some clones in this sample may be carry-over from other donors' samples. Each CDR3 is given with its conserved first and last residue. The D gene is left open where the match is weak. Some rows have no size entry. The others give once, few or many, or a class for an expanded clone.

V	D	size	J	CDR3	DNA
TRBV28	TRBD2	-	TRBJ2-7	CASRSTGLAGEQYF	TGTGCCAGCAGATCTACGGGACTAGCGGGGGAGCAGTACTTC
TRBV4-1	-	-	TRBJ2-7	CASSQDLSADEQYF	TGCGCCAGCAGCCAAGATCTATCCGCGGACGAGCAGTACTTC
TRBV29-1	-	-	TRBJ2-7	CSALSYEQYF	TGCAGCGCCCTCTCCTACGAGCAGTACTTC
TRBV19	TRBD1	-	TRBJ2-7	CASSATSGQGSYEQYF	TGTGCCAGTAGTGCCACCTCCGGACAGGGGAGCTACGAGCAGTACTTC
TRBV10-3	-	-	TRBJ2-7	CAITKELAAEQYF	TGTGCCATCACCAAGGAACTAGCAGCCGAGCAGTACTTC
TRBV4-2	TRBD1	-	TRBJ2-7	CASSQGRTGSPYEQYF	TGTGCCAGCAGCCAGGGGCGGACAGGGAGTCCCTACGAGCAGTACTTC
TRBV29-1	TRBD2	-	TRBJ2-3	CSVGGVSTDTQYF	TGCAGCGTGGGGGGGGTTAGCACAGATACGCAGTATTTT
TRBV5-1	-	-	TRBJ1-1	CASSLEVRNTEAFF	TGCGCCAGCAGCTTGGAGGTAAGGAACACTGAAGCTTTCTTT
TRBV5-1	-	-	TRBJ1-4	CASSLAGRGAANEKLFF	TGCGCCAGCAGCTTGGCGGGGAGGGGTGCAGCTAATGAAAAACTGTTTTTT
TRBV7-9	-	-	TRBJ2-5	CASSNQTSNLTQETQYF	TGTGCCAGCAGCAACCAGACCTCCAACCTAACGCAAGAGACCCAGTACTTC
TRBV5-1	-	-	TRBJ2-1	CASAGLPTGGSYNEQFF	TGCGCCAGCGCAGGACTCCCAACAGGCGGCTCCTACAATGAGCAGTTCTTC
TRBV4-2	TRBD2	-	TRBJ2-3	CASSQGGTSGRTDTQYF	TGTGCCAGCAGCCAAGGAGGGACTAGCGGACGCACAGATACGCAGTATTTT
TRBV2	TRBD2	-	TRBJ2-1	CASLEGPSGRVYNEQFF	TGTGCCAGCCTAGAAGGCCCAAGCGGGAGGGTTTACAATGAGCAGTTCTTC
TRBV18	TRBD1	-	TRBJ1-2	CASLSGGDNYGYTF	TGTGCCAGCTTGTCAGGGGGCGATAACTATGGCTACACCTTC
TRBV7-9	-	-	TRBJ1-3	CASSLFGVSSGNTIYF	TGTGCCAGCAGCTTATTCGGCGTCAGCTCTGGAAACACCATATATTTT
TRBV2	-	-	TRBJ2-7	CASSIPLSYEQYF	TGTGCCAGCAGTATACCTCTCTCCTACGAGCAGTACTTC
TRBV9	-	-	TRBJ2-2	CASSVSGSSNTGELFF	TGTGCCAGCAGCGTATCTGGGAGCTCGAACACCGGGGAGCTGTTTTTT
TRBV28	-	-	TRBJ1-2	CASNYLALDGYTF	TGTGCCAGCAATTACCTCGCTTTAGATGGCTACACCTTC
TRBV18	-	-	TRBJ2-2	CASSPSGDTGELFF	TGTGCCAGCTCACCTTCCGGAGACACCGGGGAGCTGTTTTTT
TRBV7-3	TRBD2	-	TRBJ2-1	CASSLMVTGGLNEQFF	TGTGCCAGCAGCTTAATGGTAACGGGAGGGCTTAATGAGCAGTTCTTC
TRBV28	-	-	TRBJ2-1	CASSVTSLHNEQFF	TGTGCCAGCAGCGTGACTAGTCTACACAATGAGCAGTTCTTC
TRBV27	TRBD1	few	TRBJ2-1	CASSFRRGRNEQFF	TGTGCCAGCAGTTTCCGCAGGGGGCGCAATGAGCAGTTCTTC
TRBV6-5	-	few	TRBJ2-7	CASRGLDSYEQYF	TGTGCCAGCAGGGGGTTAGATTCCTACGAGCAGTACTTC
TRBV6-4	TRBD2	many	TRBJ2-3	CASSLAGETDTQYF	TGTGCCAGTTCACTAGCGGGAGAAACAGATACGCAGTATTTT
TRBV28	TRBD1	-	TRBJ1-1	CASSPGTGHTEAFF	TGTGCCAGCAGTCCCGGGACAGGGCACACTGAAGCTTTCTTT
TRBV6-1	-	-	TRBJ2-1	CASGAGEINEQFF	TGTGCCAGCGGGGCAGGGGAAATAAATGAGCAGTTCTTC
TRBV28	-	-	TRBJ2-6	CASSTGSSGANVLTF	TGTGCCAGCAGTACAGGGTCCTCTGGGGCCAACGTCCTGACTTTC
TRBV28	-	-	TRBJ2-7	CASMFRLPPYEQYF	TGTGCCAGCATGTTCAGACTTCCTCCCTACGAGCAGTACTTC
TRBV7-2	TRBD1	-	TRBJ1-1	CASSLVQGANTEAFF	TGTGCCAGCAGCTTAGTTCAGGGGGCGAACACTGAAGCTTTCTTT
TRBV4-1	TRBD2	once	TRBJ2-3	CASSQGLAGGTDTQYF	TGCGCCAGCAGCCAAGGCCTAGCGGGGGGCACAGATACGCAGTATTTT
TRBV29-1	-	once	TRBJ2-7	CSVGYRGGSSYEQYF	TGCAGCGTTGGATACAGGGGGGGAAGCTCCTACGAGCAGTACTTC
TRBV28	-	-	TRBJ2-5	CASSPPGRETQYF	TGTGCCAGCAGTCCCCCGGGCCGCGAGACCCAGTACTTC
TRBV11-3	TRBD2	-	TRBJ2-3	CASSLASGITDTQYF	TGTGCCAGCAGCTTAGCTAGCGGGATCACAGATACGCAGTATTTT
TRBV30	TRBD2	-	TRBJ2-1	CAWSAGTSGRYEQFF	TGTGCCTGGAGCGCTGGGACTAGCGGGAGGTATGAGCAGTTCTTC
TRBV6-5	TRBD1	-	TRBJ1-5	CASSLDGTGNNQPQHF	TGTGCCAGCAGTTTAGATGGGACAGGGAACAATCAGCCCCAGCATTTT
TRBV11-2	TRBD2	-	TRBJ2-3	CASSPLGLAAADTQYF	TGTGCCAGCAGCCCACTTGGACTAGCGGCGGCAGATACGCAGTATTTT
TRBV6-1	TRBD1	once	TRBJ2-7	CASRGTDLYEQYF	TGTGCCAGCAGAGGGACAGATTTGTACGAGCAGTACTTC
TRBV5-1	-	-	TRBJ2-6	CASSLNPPAGFSGANVLTF	TGCGCCAGCAGCTTGAACCCCCCGGCAGGGTTCTCTGGGGCCAACGTCCTGACTTTC
TRBV18	TRBD1	-	TRBJ1-1	CASSLDRDATEAFF	TGTGCCAGCTCACTGGACAGGGACGCGACTGAAGCTTTCTTT
TRBV28	-	-	TRBJ2-3	CASIRGSADTQYF	TGTGCCAGCATAAGGGGATCTGCAGATACGCAGTATTTT
TRBV5-1	TRBD2	once	TRBJ2-2	CASSLGGSRTGELFF	TGCGCCAGCAGCTTGGGCGGGAGTAGGACCGGGGAGCTGTTTTTT
TRBV28	-	-	TRBJ1-1	CASSSREAEAFF	TGTGCCAGCAGTTCCAGGGAGGCTGAAGCTTTCTTT
TRBV5-1	-	-	TRBJ2-3	CASRVEGSDTQYF	TGCGCCAGCAGAGTGGAGGGTTCAGATACGCAGTATTTT
TRBV4-1	-	once	TRBJ1-5	CASSGRAGKNQPQHF	TGCGCCAGCAGCGGCCGGGCAGGAAAAAATCAGCCCCAGCATTTT
TRBV7-2	-	-	TRBJ2-4	CASSTYLTGRNIQYF	TGTGCCAGCAGCACTTACTTGACAGGGAGGAACATTCAGTACTTC
TRBV7-2	-	-	TRBJ1-1	CASSLVGWTEAFF	TGTGCCAGCAGCTTAGTGGGCTGGACTGAAGCTTTCTTT
TRBV15	-	few	TRBJ1-2	CATSRVGRGYTF	TGTGCCACCAGCAGAGTTGGTCGGGGCTACACCTTC
TRBV15	-	once	TRBJ1-1	CATSRPTGQSEAFF	TGTGCCACCAGCAGACCCACGGGGCAGAGTGAAGCTTTCTTT
TRBV7-8	TRBD2	-	TRBJ2-3	CASSYTSGRGDTQYF	TGTGCCAGCAGCTACACTAGCGGGAGAGGGGATACGCAGTATTTT
TRBV28	TRBD1	-	TRBJ2-1	CASSQLLTGAQFF	TGTGCCAGCAGTCAACTATTGACAGGGGCGCAGTTCTTC
TRBV19	TRBD1	-	TRBJ1-2	CASRTGKGYTF	TGTGCCAGTAGGACAGGGAAAGGCTACACCTTC
TRBV7-9	-	-	TRBJ1-1	CASKREGEAFF	TGTGCCAGCAAACGAGAGGGGGAAGCTTTCTTT
TRBV6-1	-	-	TRBJ2-1	CASSWRSSYNEQFF	TGTGCCAGCAGCTGGCGTAGCTCCTACAATGAGCAGTTCTTC
TRBV9	TRBD1	-	TRBJ2-7	CASSVGTGDGYEQYF	TGTGCCAGCAGCGTAGGGACAGGGGATGGCTACGAGCAGTACTTC
TRBV27	TRBD1	-	TRBJ1-4	CASRGGQGFEKLFF	TGTGCCAGCCGTGGGGGACAGGGTTTTGAAAAACTGTTTTTT
TRBV7-9	-	many	TRBJ2-5	CASSLGAGRKETQYF	TGTGCCAGCAGCTTGGGCGCGGGTAGAAAAGAGACCCAGTACTTC
TRBV2	-	-	TRBJ1-1	CASTLNTEAFF	TGTGCCAGTACACTGAACACTGAAGCTTTCTTT